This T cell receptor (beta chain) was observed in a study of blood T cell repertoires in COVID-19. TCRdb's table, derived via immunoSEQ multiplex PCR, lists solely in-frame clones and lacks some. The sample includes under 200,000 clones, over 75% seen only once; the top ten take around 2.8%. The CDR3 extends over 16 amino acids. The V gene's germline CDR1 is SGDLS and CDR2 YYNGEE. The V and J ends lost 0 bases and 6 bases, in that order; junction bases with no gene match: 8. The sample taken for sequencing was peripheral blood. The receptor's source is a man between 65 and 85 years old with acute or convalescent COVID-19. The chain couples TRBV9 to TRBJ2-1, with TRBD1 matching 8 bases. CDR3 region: CASSVVGQAVSNEQFF. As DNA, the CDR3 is TGTGCCAGCAGCGTAGTGGGACAGGCCGTATCCAATGAGCAGTTCTTC.